This TCR beta chain was found in a study of identical twins. TCRdb fed the 5' RACE reads into MiXCR, producing one record per CDR3 protein. The sample yields approximately 500,000 distinct CDR3 sequences, approximately 24% seen once. The study, taken as a whole, reports: Out-of-frame sharing of TCR alpha in monozygotic twins was underestimated by models.

This clonotype was counted only a few times. Its target is not known. V was shortened by 1 base and J by 2 bases, with 15 bases between the two germline ends. The CDR3 covers 16 residues. Germline V gene lookup returns CDR1 SGHTA and CDR2 FQGNSA. The same specimen was also included in a second study, on T cells expressing NK-cell markers. From that study: Most of the eight sequenced donors were HCMV-seropositive; one was seronegative.

Source material: CD4+ T cells sorted from blood. The V call is TRBV7-2, the J call TRBJ2-7; no clear D. The receptor was isolated from a woman younger than 30 in good health. CDR3 loop: CASSLGSGSPTYEQYF. DNA for the CDR3: TGTGCCAGCAGCTTAGGGTCCGGGTCCCCGACCTACGAGCAGTACTTC.